These 29 T cell receptor beta chains were all obtained from the same sample, sequenced in a study of shared clonotypes between healthy human individuals. Assay used: immunoSEQ multiplex PCR; TCRdb lists only in-frame clones, some missing. Altogether 1 million to 1.2 million clones are present, roughly 80% being singletons, with the ten largest covering roughly 0.82%. The specimen was memory CD4+ T cells from PBMCs. Specified subset: CD45RA-negative fraction. The receptors here all came from a man aged 18 to 35 in good health. Some clones in this sample may be carry-over from other donors' samples.

This rearrangement joins TRBV27 to TRBJ2-1; 14 bases agree with TRBD2. The CDR3 spans 15 residues. V dropped 5 bases and J dropped 12; count of bases not matched to a gene: 9. CDR1 and CDR2 (germline): MNHEY, SMNVEV (reference sequence). The CDR3 region has the DNA TGTGCCAGCAGTGCGTCGGGACTAGCGGGAGTAGGGCAGTTCTTC. Protein: CASSASGLAGVGQFF.

The rearrangement links TRBV5-4 to TRBJ2-7, with 8 bases aligning to TRBD1. The CDR3 runs to 15 residues. CDR1 is SGHNT and CDR2 is YYREEE in the germline V gene (reference sequence). Germline trimming cut 0 bases from V and 1 base from J; bases unmatched to any gene: 3. The CDR3: CASSLGRTGSYEQYF. The CDR3 DNA reads TGTGCCAGCAGCTTGGGACGGACAGGGTCCTACGAGCAGTACTTC.

This rearrangement joins TRBV2 to TRBJ2-1, with 8 bases fitting TRBD2. CDR1 and CDR2 from the germline V gene are SNHLY and FYNNEI. This CDR3 is 14 amino acids long. V lost 5 bases to trimming and J lost 10 bases; unmatched junction nucleotides: 10. The DNA for the CDR3 is TGTGCCAGCAGTCCGGGACTAGATTTTAACGAGCAGTTCTTC. Residues: CASSPGLDFNEQFF.

This clone was picked up a small number of times. V usage is TRBV7-3 and J usage is TRBJ1-1, with D perhaps TRBD1 (6 bases). In germline, CDR1 is SGHTA, CDR2 FQGTGA. V lost 1 base, J lost 1 base, and 10 bases lay in between. CDR3 size: 15 residues. The CDR3 protein is CASSLSRDTNTEAFF. CDR3 DNA: TGTGCCAGCAGCTTAAGTAGGGACACGAACACTGAAGCTTTCTTT.

The chain recombines TRBV14 with TRBJ1-3, with D perhaps matching TRBD1 (6 bases). The CDR3 sequence is 13 residues long. V lost 4 bases and J lost 2, with 6 bases in between. The germline V gene encodes CDR1 SGHDN and CDR2 FVKESK. CDR3 nucleotide sequence: TGTGCCAGCAGCCGGACAGCTGGAAACACCATATATTTT. Translation gives CASSRTAGNTIYF.

This clone was detected a few times. This sequence joins TRBV7-3 and TRBJ2-1; 11 positions match TRBD2. The CDR3 contains 15 residues. Germline V gene lookup returns CDR1 SGHTA and CDR2 FQGTGA. With 5 bases clipped from V and 9 bases from J, the junction kept 9 bases outside the gene matches. The CDR3 region has the DNA TGTGCCAGCAGCATGCTAGCGGGAGGCGGCGGTGAGCAGTTCTTC. As protein: CASSMLAGGGGEQFF.

CDR3: CAISGTAAGTDTQYF. The CDR3 coding sequence is TGTGCCATCAGTGGGACCGCGGCGGGCACAGATACGCAGTATTTT. This chain links TRBV10-3 with TRBJ2-3; the D is unclear. The germline CDR1 and CDR2 sequences are ENHRY and SYGVKD. V shed 4 bases and J shed 1 base, with 12 bases lying between them. The CDR3 consists of 15 residues.

The chain recombines TRBV7-3 with TRBJ2-1; TRBD2 matches 8 bases. The junction had 5 bases not matched to a gene; V was cut back by 4 bases and J by 3 bases. This CDR3 is 15 amino acids long. Per germline, CDR1 SGHTA and CDR2 FQGTGA. The CDR3, as DNA: TGTGCCAGCAGCTGGGGCGGGAGGAGCTACAATGAGCAGTTCTTC. Its translation is CASSWGGRSYNEQFF.

V and J are TRBV29-1 and TRBJ1-2; the match to TRBD1 covers 7 bases. Germline V gene sequence: CDR1 SQVTM, CDR2 ANQGSEA. The J segment lost 3 bases and the V segment lost 2 bases, leaving 12 bases of the junction unmatched. The CDR3 consists of 16 residues. The CDR3: CSVESPAGGYHYGYTF. The CDR3 DNA is TGCAGCGTTGAAAGTCCTGCAGGGGGGTATCACTATGGCTACACCTTC.

Points on this clone: Other nucleotide sequences from this sample produce the same CDR3. The chain employs TRBV9 and TRBJ1-1; no firm D call. Germline V gene sequence: CDR1 SGDLS, CDR2 YYNGEE. Trimming took 0 bases from V and 2 from J, leaving 5 bases between them. This CDR3 has 13 amino acids. CDR3: CASSVGPNTEAFF. For the CDR3, the DNA is TGTGCCAGCAGCGTAGGCCCTAACACTGAAGCTTTCTTT. The full variable domain, rest sourced from reference TRBV9 and TRBJ1-1, is DSGVTQTPKHLITATGQRVTLRCSPRSGDLSVYWYQQSLDQGLQFLIQYYNGEERAKGNILERFSAQQFPDLHSELNLSSLELGDSALYFCASSVGPNTEAFFGQGTRLTVV.

The rearrangement uses TRBV9 and TRBJ2-3; 10 bases map to TRBD1. CDR1 SGDLS and CDR2 YYNGEE come from the germline V gene. The CDR3 contains 17 residues. The junction had 5 bases not matched to a gene; V was cut back by 0 bases and J by 1 base. The CDR3 spells CASSVGTGGYRTDTQYF. The CDR3 DNA sequence: TGTGCCAGCAGCGTAGGGACAGGGGGTTACCGCACAGATACGCAGTATTTT.

This clone has at least ten counts. The sample has other DNA sequences that encode this CDR3 too. This chain uses TRBV29-1 with TRBJ1-1; D is unresolved. V lost 7 bases, J lost 0 bases, and 12 bases lay in between. This CDR3 is 13 amino acids long. Germline CDR1 SQVTM, CDR2 ANQGSEA. DNA of the CDR3: TGCAGCGCCGGAACGGGCATGAACACTGAAGCTTTCTTT. As protein: CSAGTGMNTEAFF.

The chain employs TRBV27 and TRBJ2-1, with TRBD1 as a possible D gene (6 bases). The germline V gene encodes CDR1 MNHEY and CDR2 SMNVEV (reference sequence). Trimming shortened V by 3 bases and J by 4 bases, and 16 bases separated the two germline ends. The CDR3 consists of 16 residues. This CDR3 is CASSLTPGAEYNEQFF. In nucleotides, the CDR3 is TGTGCCAGCAGTTTGACCCCAGGGGCGGAATACAATGAGCAGTTCTTC.

A single count supports this clone. This sequence joins TRBV29-1 and TRBJ2-7; 7 positions agree with TRBD1. The germline gives CDR1 SQVTM, CDR2 ANQGSEA. The length of the CDR3 is 13 residues. J lost 1 base, V lost 6 bases, and 6 bases had no gene match. CDR3 in amino acids: CSVLQGKSYEQYF. CDR3 nucleotides: TGCAGCGTCCTACAGGGGAAGTCCTACGAGCAGTACTTC.

The chain combines TRBV27 with TRBJ2-1; a weak D match, TRBD1 (5 bases). The CDR3 sequence is 14 residues long. The germline CDR1 and CDR2 sequences are MNHEY and SMNVEV (reference sequence). The ends were cut back, 3 bases at V and 6 bases at J, with 12 bases in the middle. The CDR3: CASSFEGAVNEQFF. The CDR3 nucleotides read TGTGCCAGCAGTTTCGAAGGGGCGGTCAATGAGCAGTTCTTC.

This clone was recorded a few times. V gene TRBV2 combines with J gene TRBJ1-1, with TRBD1 as a possible D gene (5 bases). V lost 10 bases and J lost 0, with 15 bases in between. The CDR3 totals 14 residues. Germline CDR1 SNHLY, CDR2 FYNNEI. Here the CDR3 DNA reads TGTGCCACTCGGGACGGGCCATTGAACACTGAAGCTTTCTTT. It specifies CATRDGPLNTEAFF.

The chain uses TRBV9 and TRBJ2-7; 7 bases line up with TRBD2. CDR1 is SGDLS and CDR2 is YYNGEE in the germline V gene. The CDR3 consists of 15 residues. With V trimmed by 3 bases and J by 1 base, 7 bases remained unmatched. The CDR3 spells CASSASGTRSYEQYF. CDR3 DNA: TGTGCCAGCAGCGCGAGCGGGACGAGGTCCTACGAGCAGTACTTC.

The gene calls are TRBV5-4 and TRBJ2-1; 11 bases fit TRBD2. J lost 7 bases, V lost 4 bases, and 7 bases had no gene match. This CDR3 spans 15 amino acids. CDR1 SGHNT and CDR2 YYREEE come from the germline V gene (reference sequence). Written as DNA, the CDR3 is TGTGCCAGCAGCCCGGTGGGGACTAGCGGAAATGAGCAGTTCTTC. The encoded protein is CASSPVGTSGNEQFF.

The chain carries TRBV7-2 and TRBJ2-1; perhaps D is TRBD1 or TRBD2 (7 bases each). Looked up from germline, CDR1 is SGHTA and CDR2 is FQGNSA. CDR3 length equals 14 residues. V dropped 3 bases and J dropped 8 bases, with 14 bases sitting between them. The CDR3 loop reads CASSLGGGLDEQFF. CDR3 nucleotide sequence: TGTGCCAGCAGCTTGGGAGGGGGCTTAGATGAGCAGTTCTTC.

J is TRBJ2-5 and V is TRBV5-6, with D perhaps TRBD2 (6 bases). Trimming removed 2 bases at V and 4 bases at J, with 6 bases between. Germline CDR1 and CDR2: SGHDT and YYEEEE. The CDR3 length is 12 residues. The chain's CDR3 is CASSFGGETQYF. Here the CDR3 DNA reads TGTGCCAGCAGCTTCGGGGGAGAGACCCAGTACTTC.

The chain is built from TRBV7-2 and TRBJ1-5; TRBD1 matches at 7 bases. Germline-derived CDR1 and CDR2 are SGHTA and FQGNSA. Trimming cost V 5 bases and J 6 bases; bases outside gene matches: 13. The CDR3 is 16 residues long. CDR3 DNA sequence: TGTGCCAGCAGCCCCCGCGGCAGGGGGGGAAGTCAGCCCCAGCATTTT. It encodes CASSPRGRGGSQPQHF.

As concerns this clone: Other DNA sequences of this sample code for an identical CDR3. The chain employs TRBV20-1 and TRBJ2-7; D is uncertain. Germline assignment: CDR1 DFQATT and CDR2 SNEGSKA (reference sequence). V shed 5 bases and J shed 1 base, with 6 bases lying between them. The CDR3 totals 11 residues. CDR3 coding DNA: TGCAGTGCTTCAAGTTCCTACGAGCAGTACTTC. Protein sequence: CSASSSYEQYF.

This chain joins TRBV30 and TRBJ1-5, with D possibly being TRBD1 (5 bases). The CDR3 runs 14 residues. CDR1 and CDR2 (germline): GTSNPN, SVGIG (reference sequence). Trimming shortened V by 4 bases and J by 7 bases, and 17 bases separated the two germline ends. The CDR3 DNA sequence: TGTGCCTGGAAGGCGACAGTTGGGGGACAGCCCCAGCATTTT. This encodes CAWKATVGGQPQHF.

V and J are TRBV4-1 and TRBJ2-5; D not resolved. This CDR3 has 13 residues. Between the trimmed V and J ends, which lost 0 bases and 6 bases, there was a span of 8 bases. From germline, CDR1 is MGHRA and CDR2 YSYEKL. CDR3 nucleotide sequence: TGCGCCAGCAGCCAAGATAATGTGCAGACCCAGTACTTC. Its protein is CASSQDNVQTQYF.

A note on this clone: Other DNA sequences in the same sample also yield this CDR3. This sequence joins TRBV9 and TRBJ2-1, with 11 bases lining up with TRBD2. The CDR3 is 15 residues long. The germline gives CDR1 SGDLS, CDR2 YYNGEE. V lost 3 bases and J lost 4; bases outside the gene matches: 3. This CDR3 is CASSETSGSYNEQFF. CDR3 bases: TGTGCCAGCAGCGAAACTAGCGGGAGTTACAATGAGCAGTTCTTC.

V is TRBV2 and J is TRBJ2-1; D gene uncertain. The CDR3 spans 14 residues. The germline V gene has CDR1 SNHLY and CDR2 FYNNEI. V lost 6 bases, J lost 0 bases, and 9 bases lay in between. CDR3 nucleotides: TGTGCCAGCAGCCGCGCCAGCTCCTACAATGAGCAGTTCTTC. As protein: CASSRASSYNEQFF.

The rearrangement joins TRBV30 to TRBJ2-7; D is possibly TRBD1 (6 bases). The V gene's germline CDR1 is GTSNPN and CDR2 SVGIG (reference sequence). This CDR3 region has 12 residues. Between the trimmed V and J ends, which lost 6 bases and 2 bases, there was a span of 11 bases. The CDR3 loop reads CACSRDTYEQYF. CDR3 DNA: TGTGCCTGTTCCAGGGACACCTACGAGCAGTACTTC.

This clone was found many times. The V and J genes are TRBV7-3 and TRBJ2-1, with 7 bases fitting TRBD2. With V trimmed by 0 bases and J by 6 bases, 2 bases remained unmatched. The CDR3 has 14 amino acids. Looked up from germline, CDR1 is SGHTA and CDR2 is FQGTGA. The CDR3 sequence: CASSLTSSGNEQFF. In DNA, the CDR3 is TGTGCCAGCAGCTTAACCTCTAGCGGCAATGAGCAGTTCTTC. The entire variable domain, with the rest obtained from reference TRBV7-3 and TRBJ2-1, is as follows: GAGVSQTPSNKVTEKGKYVELRCDPISGHTALYWYRQSLGQGPEFLIYFQGTGAADDSGLPNDRFFAVRPEGSVSTLKIQRTERGDSAVYLCASSLTSSGNEQFFGPGTRLTVL.

The rearrangement uses TRBV20-1 and TRBJ1-2, with D unresolved. The germline V gene has CDR1 DFQATT and CDR2 SNEGSKA (reference sequence). CDR3 length: 11 amino acids. V lost 3 bases to trimming and J lost 8 bases, with 10 bases between them. The CDR3 protein is CSARAATGYTF. The CDR3 region has the DNA TGCAGTGCTAGGGCAGCTACCGGCTACACCTTC.